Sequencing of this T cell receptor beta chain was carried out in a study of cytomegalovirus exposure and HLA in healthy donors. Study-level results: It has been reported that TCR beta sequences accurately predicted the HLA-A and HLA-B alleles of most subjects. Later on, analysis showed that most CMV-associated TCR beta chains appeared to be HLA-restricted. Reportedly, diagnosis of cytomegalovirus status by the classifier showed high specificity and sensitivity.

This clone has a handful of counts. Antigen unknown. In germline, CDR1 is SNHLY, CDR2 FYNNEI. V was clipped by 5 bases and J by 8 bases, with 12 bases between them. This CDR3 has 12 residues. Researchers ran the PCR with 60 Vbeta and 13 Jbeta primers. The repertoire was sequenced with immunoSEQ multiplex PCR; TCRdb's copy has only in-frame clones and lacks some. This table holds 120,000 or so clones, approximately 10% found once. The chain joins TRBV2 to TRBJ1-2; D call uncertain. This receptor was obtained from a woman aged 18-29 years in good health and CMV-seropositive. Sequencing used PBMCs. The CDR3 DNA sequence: TGTGCCAGCAGTCCCTCGGGAAGGGGCTACACCTTC. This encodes CASSPSGRGYTF.